The 27 T cell receptor beta chains presented below share a single source sample, sequenced in a study of Ad26.COV2.S vaccination and SARS-CoV-2 variants. Treatment noted: 19 received Ad26.COV2.S at low or high dose, single or two shots; 5 received placebo; per-sample allocation not given. Samples came from day 63 after the first vaccine or placebo injection. Some clones are missing from TCRdb's copy, which holds only in-frame ones; the method was immunoSEQ multiplex PCR. The data contain roughly 380,000 clones, 85% to 90% of them seen just once; the ten biggest clones take up about 3.6%. The sequencing used peripheral blood, collected in a trial of Ad26.COV2.S vaccine versus placebo. These receptors all come from a person aged 18 to 59 who received the Ad26.COV2.S COVID-19 vaccine or a placebo.

The chain employs TRBV3-1 (or the pseudogene TRBV3-2) and TRBJ2-7; unclear D gene. The V end lost 4 bases, the J end lost 6 bases, and 19 bases lay between the germline ends. This CDR3 has 15 amino acids. The germline V gene encodes CDR1 LGHDT and CDR2 YNNKEL (reference sequence). The CDR3 coding sequence is TGTGCCAGCAGCCCCAAATTAAGCGCCTTGGGCGAGCAGTACTTC. Translation: CASSPKLSALGEQYF.

The gene calls are TRBV5-4 and TRBJ2-5; TRBD1 might be the D (5 bases). The CDR3 consists of 14 residues. V gave up 2 bases and J gave up 1 base, with 9 bases separating them. CDR1 and CDR2 from the germline V gene are SGHNT and YYREEE (reference sequence). CDR3 in amino acids: CASSLAGLQETQYF. The CDR3 nucleotides read TGTGCCAGCAGCTTAGCAGGGCTCCAAGAGACCCAGTACTTC.

The V gene is TRBV19, the J gene TRBJ1-1; D gene ambiguous. CDR3 length equals 15 residues. The germline gives CDR1 LNHDA, CDR2 SQIVND (reference sequence). Between the trimmed V and J ends, which lost 6 bases and 2 bases, there was a span of 16 bases. The CDR3 DNA follows: TGTGCCAGTAGCAGAACCCGGGATACTAACACTGAAGCTTTCTTT. This codes for CASSRTRDTNTEAFF. Looking up the rest from reference TRBV19 and TRBJ1-1 gives the full variable domain: DGGITQSPKYLFRKEGQNVTLSCEQNLNHDAMYWYRQDPGQGLRLIYYSQIVNDFQKGDIAEGYSVSREKKESFPLTVTSAQKNPTAFYLCASSRTRDTNTEAFFGQGTRLTVV.

J is TRBJ2-3 and V is TRBV28, with a weak D call TRBD1 (6 bases). V was trimmed by 6 bases and J by 2 bases, leaving 21 bases between them. The CDR3 extends over 17 amino acids. Germline V lookup: CDR1 MDHEN, CDR2 SYDVKM. CDR3 loop: CASSEPGQNGVTDTQYF. CDR3 sequence (DNA): TGTGCCAGCAGCGAACCGGGACAAAATGGGGTCACAGATACGCAGTATTTT.

The chain employs TRBV6-2 or TRBV6-3 and TRBJ2-7; weak D call: TRBD1 (5 bases). Germline V lookup: CDR1 MNHEY, CDR2 SVGEGT. The length of the CDR3 is 15 residues. The ends were cut back, 5 bases at V and 3 bases at J, with 17 bases in the middle. CDR3 residues: CASSDSLKINYEQYF. The CDR3 coding sequence is TGTGCCAGCAGTGACAGCCTGAAAATAAACTACGAGCAGTACTTC.

CDR3 protein: CASSEWSTHLHEQYF. CDR3 bases: TGCGCCAGCAGTGAGTGGTCTACGCACCTACACGAGCAGTACTTC. V is TRBV10-1 and J is TRBJ2-7; D remains unclear. This CDR3 is built from 15 residues. Germline lookup yields CDR1 WNHNN and CDR2 SYGVQD (reference sequence). V was clipped by 1 base and J by 5 bases, with 15 bases between them.

The sample holds one count of this clone. This chain joins TRBV6-2 or TRBV6-3 and TRBJ2-1; 11 bases align to TRBD2. CDR3 length: 15 residues. The germline gives CDR1 MNHEY, CDR2 SVGEGT. V trimming: 6 bases; J trimming: 5 bases; junction bases outside the gene matches: 6. CDR3 amino acids: CASSQTSGGNNEQFF. For the CDR3, the DNA is TGTGCCAGCAGCCAAACTAGCGGGGGCAACAATGAGCAGTTCTTC.

V is TRBV27 and J is TRBJ2-7; no reliable D call. V lost 2 bases and J 3 bases, leaving 5 bases between the germline ends. The CDR3 has 12 amino acids. Germline-derived CDR1 and CDR2 are MNHEY and SMNVEV (reference sequence). CDR3: CASSLTGYEQYF. CDR3 nucleotide sequence: TGTGCCAGCAGTTTAACCGGCTACGAGCAGTACTTC.

The chain recombines TRBV7-2 with TRBJ2-3; D is perhaps TRBD2 (5 bases). CDR3 size: 14 residues. Germline lookup yields CDR1 SGHTA and CDR2 FQGNSA. Trimming took off 3 bases at V and 8 bases at J, with 15 bases between the two ends. CDR3 sequence reads: CASSFASSQSTQYF. In nucleotides, the CDR3 is TGTGCCAGCAGCTTTGCTAGCAGTCAGAGTACGCAGTATTTT.

J is TRBJ1-2 and V is TRBV4-3; D is ambiguous. With 0 bases removed from V and 6 bases from J, the gap between germline ends came to 8 bases. The germline V gene encodes CDR1 LGHNA and CDR2 YSLEER. This CDR3 is built from 13 residues. The DNA for the CDR3 is TGCGCCAGCAGCCAAGATGGCAGGAATGGCTACACCTTC. This sequence encodes CASSQDGRNGYTF.

This clone was seen a handful of times. This chain connects TRBV7-2 to TRBJ1-2; D is unresolved. V shed 1 base and J shed 1 base, with 13 bases lying between them. CDR3 length: 16 residues. The germline CDR1 and CDR2 sequences are SGHTA and FQGNSA. The CDR3 sequence is CASSLDGGQYNYGYTF. In DNA form, the CDR3 reads TGTGCCAGCAGCTTAGATGGAGGGCAGTATAACTATGGCTACACCTTC.

The sample holds one count of this clone. The chain joins TRBV5-5 to TRBJ2-1, with D possibly TRBD1 on 6 matching bases. V lost 2 bases and J 8 bases, leaving 8 bases between the germline ends. From germline, CDR1 is SGHKS and CDR2 YYEKEE (reference sequence). The CDR3 totals 12 residues. CDR3 residues: CASSLQGHEQFF. The CDR3 DNA is TGTGCCAGCAGCTTACAGGGCCATGAGCAGTTCTTC.

The chain carries TRBV9 and TRBJ2-1, with D possibly being TRBD2 (5 bases). This CDR3 is built from 14 residues. Germline V gene data show CDR1 as SGDLS and CDR2 as YYNGEE. V lost 0 bases, J lost 7 bases, and 11 bases lay in between. Here the CDR3 reads CASSVATLANEQFF. CDR3 nucleotides: TGTGCCAGCAGCGTAGCTACGCTAGCAAATGAGCAGTTCTTC.

The V and J genes are TRBV5-6 and TRBJ2-4; TRBD1 agrees at 8 bases. Trimming cost V 4 bases and J 0 bases; bases outside gene matches: 9. Looked up from germline, CDR1 is SGHDT and CDR2 is YYEEEE. The CDR3 totals 17 residues. CDR3 residues: CASSRGQGILAKNIQYF. CDR3 sequence (DNA): TGTGCCAGCAGCCGTGGACAGGGAATTTTAGCCAAAAACATTCAGTACTTC.

The chain carries TRBV4-1 and TRBJ2-7; perhaps TRBD1 as D (7 bases). The CDR3 length is 18 residues. Germline V gene sequence: CDR1 MGHRA, CDR2 YSYEKL. Trimming shortened V by 3 bases and J by 0 bases, and 21 bases separated the two germline ends. CDR3: CASSHHFPQGGSSYEQYF. The CDR3 bases are TGCGCCAGCAGCCACCATTTCCCCCAGGGGGGCAGCTCCTACGAGCAGTACTTC.

V is TRBV6-5 and J is TRBJ2-4, with unresolved D. The CDR3 is made up of 15 amino acids. The V gene's germline CDR1 is MNHEY and CDR2 SVGAGI. The germline V and J ends were trimmed by 2 bases and 4 bases, with 12 bases remaining between them. CDR3 DNA sequence: TGTGCCAGCAGTTACGGCGGTGGACCAAAAAACATTCAGTACTTC. Translating it yields CASSYGGGPKNIQYF.

The rearrangement joins TRBV11-2 to TRBJ2-1; perhaps TRBD1 as D (5 bases). This CDR3 is built from 16 residues. CDR1 and CDR2 (germline): SGHAT, FQNNGV. Trimming pared 1 base from V and 4 bases from J, leaving 14 bases between. CDR3 amino acids: CASSLVKGHRYNEQFF. In DNA, the CDR3 is TGTGCCAGCAGCTTAGTTAAAGGACACCGATACAATGAGCAGTTCTTC.

The chain couples TRBV7-3 to TRBJ2-3; a possible D gene is TRBD1 (5 bases). This CDR3 has 17 amino acids. With 0 bases removed from V and 2 bases from J, the gap between germline ends came to 15 bases. Germline V gene data show CDR1 as SGHTA and CDR2 as FQGTGA. The CDR3 reads CASSLTSAGPTTDTQYF. DNA for the CDR3: TGTGCCAGCAGCTTAACGTCAGCAGGGCCAACCACAGATACGCAGTATTTT.

V usage is TRBV3-1 (or the pseudogene TRBV3-2) and J usage is TRBJ1-5, with a tentative D call TRBD1 (5 bases). Germline CDR1 and CDR2: LGHDT and YNNKEL (reference sequence). This CDR3 contains 15 residues. V lost 4 bases and J 7 bases, leaving 17 bases between the germline ends. CDR3 protein: CASSPGRGEGQPQHF. In nucleotides, the CDR3 is TGTGCCAGCAGCCCCGGTCGGGGGGAAGGCCAGCCCCAGCATTTT.

The chain uses TRBV6-6 and TRBJ2-5, with D unclear. The CDR3 has 13 residues. V was cut by 5 bases and J by 4 bases, with 11 bases left in between. The germline CDR1 and CDR2 sequences are MNHNY and SVGAGI (reference sequence). In DNA form, the CDR3 reads TGTGCCAGCAGTGCGGACCGTCTAGAGACCCAGTACTTC. This gives the protein CASSADRLETQYF.

V gene TRBV30 combines with J gene TRBJ1-1, with D possibly being TRBD1 (6 bases). V lost 0 bases and J lost 8, with 16 bases in between. The CDR3 spans 14 residues. Germline V gives CDR1 GTSNPN, CDR2 SVGIG (reference sequence). CDR3 amino acids: CAWSVTGALEEAFF. The CDR3, as DNA: TGTGCCTGGAGTGTTACGGGGGCGTTGGAGGAAGCTTTCTTT.

The rearrangement links TRBV7-3 to TRBJ2-1; 8 bases match TRBD2. The CDR3 spans 16 residues. Germline V CDR1 and CDR2: SGHTA, FQGTGA. V was pared by 5 bases and J by 4 bases, with 10 bases of the junction left unmatched. The CDR3 reads CASSPLGAGGYNEQFF. CDR3 DNA sequence: TGTGCCAGCAGCCCCCTCGGGGCGGGAGGATACAATGAGCAGTTCTTC.

This chain joins TRBV18 and TRBJ2-5; D gene ambiguous. Per germline, CDR1 KGHSH and CDR2 LQKENI. Trimming cost V 6 bases and J 3 bases, with 8 bases left between them. The CDR3 extends over 12 amino acids. The CDR3: CASSNQEETQYF. Here the CDR3 DNA reads TGTGCCAGCTCGAACCAAGAAGAGACCCAGTACTTC.

The gene calls are TRBV6-2 or TRBV6-3 and TRBJ1-1; D is possibly TRBD1 (6 bases). This CDR3 is built from 15 residues. The germline CDR1 and CDR2 sequences are MNHEY and SVGEGT. The ends were cut back, 2 bases at V and 4 bases at J, with 14 bases in the middle. CDR3 loop: CASSYGRGSGTEAFF. CDR3 in DNA: TGTGCCAGCAGTTACGGGAGGGGGTCGGGCACTGAAGCTTTCTTT.

Turning to this clone: The missing conserved phenylalanine or tryptophan at the end of this CDR3 makes a read error likely. The limits of the CDR3 on the DNA are not certain, so only TCRdb's listed CDR3 is given. V and J are TRBV28 and TRBJ2-7; TRBD1 reflects the table's D call only, with no check against the DNA. The CDR3 sequence runs 12 residues, both termini included. Per germline, CDR1 MDHEN and CDR2 SYDVKM. The CDR3 loop reads CASSNPRDRVDI.

This clone has only one observation. This chain joins TRBV10-3 and TRBJ2-1, with D tentatively TRBD1 (6 bases). V lost 4 bases, J lost 2 bases, and 18 bases lay in between. Germline V CDR1 and CDR2: ENHRY, SYGVKD. CDR3 size: 17 residues. The CDR3 region has the DNA TGTGCCATCAGTGGCGACAGGAAAGAGAGGGCCTACAATGAGCAGTTCTTC. This gives the protein CAISGDRKERAYNEQFF.

V and J are TRBV27 and TRBJ2-1; D possibly corresponds to TRBD2 (6 bases). Trimming removed 3 bases from V and 7 bases from J, with 10 bases in between. The CDR3 consists of 13 residues. From germline, CDR1 is MNHEY and CDR2 SMNVEV (reference sequence). CDR3 residues: CASSFGGPNEQFF. In nucleotides, the CDR3 is TGTGCCAGCAGTTTCGGGGGACCGAATGAGCAGTTCTTC.